The rows below give T cell receptor beta chains drawn from one sample of a study of blood T cell repertoires in COVID-19. The data were produced by immunoSEQ multiplex PCR, yet TCRdb's version contains in-frame clones alone and is incomplete. The sample yields approximately 99,000 clones, over 80% seen once. Sample: peripheral blood. All receptors come from a woman between 65 and 79 years old with acute or convalescent COVID-19. CDR3s include the opening cysteine and the closing phenylalanine or tryptophan. The D gene is left open where the match is weak. Not all rows give a size; the values are once, few, many and, for expanded clones, a class.

V gene	clone size	D gene	J gene	CDR3 protein	CDR3 DNA
TRBV3-1/TRBV3-2	.	.	TRBJ1-1	CASSLGPLTEAFF	TGTGCCAGCAGCCTTGGGCCTCTCACTGAAGCTTTCTTT
TRBV27	.	.	TRBJ1-6	CASSYGGIHSPLHF	TGTGCCAGCAGTTACGGAGGGATTCATTCACCCCTCCACTTT
TRBV12-3/TRBV12-4	.	.	TRBJ2-5	CASSPERRETQYF	TGTGCCAGCAGTCCCGAGAGGAGGGAGACCCAGTACTTC
TRBV5-4	.	.	TRBJ2-2	CASSLPSSETGELFF	TGTGCCAGCAGCTTGCCTAGCTCAGAAACCGGGGAGCTGTTTTTT
TRBV5-1	.	.	TRBJ1-5	CASSLSEGGQPQHF	TGCGCCAGCAGCTTGAGTGAAGGCGGTCAGCCCCAGCATTTT
TRBV20-1	once	.	TRBJ2-7	CSARDRKEQYF	TGCAGTGCTAGAGATAGAAAGGAGCAGTACTTC
TRBV6-6	.	.	TRBJ2-7	CASSLTGRGEQYF	TGTGCCAGCAGCTTAACGGGCAGGGGCGAGCAGTACTTC
TRBV6-2/TRBV6-3	few	.	TRBJ1-1	CASSHGTEAFF	TGTGCCAGCAGCCACGGGACTGAAGCTTTCTTT
TRBV19	.	.	TRBJ1-6	CASSISRGYNSPLHF	TGTGCCAGTAGTATTTCTCGCGGATATAATTCACCCCTCCACTTT
TRBV19	.	.	TRBJ1-2	CASSIAGVDYGYTF	TGTGCCAGTAGTATAGCAGGGGTCGACTATGGCTACACCTTC
TRBV5-1	.	.	TRBJ2-7	CASSPGDSYEQYF	TGCGCCAGCAGCCCGGGGGACTCCTACGAGCAGTACTTC